These T cell receptor beta chains were read from a single sample in a study of cytomegalovirus exposure and HLA in healthy donors. Repertoires were generated with immunoSEQ multiplex PCR, while TCRdb's copy carries only in-frame clones and drops some. The data hold around 220,000 clones, with roughly 80% observed a single time. Material: PBMCs. All receptors come from a girl aged 2-10 years in good health and CMV-seronegative. The CDR3 runs from the conserved cysteine through the conserved F or W. D genes are given only for firm matches. Only part of the rows carry a size: once, few, many, or a class if the clone is expanded.

CDR3aa: CASTEKRAYIQYF
CDR3nt: TGTGCCAGTACCGAAAAGCGGGCCTACATTCAGTACTTC
abundance: -
v_gene: TRBV19
len: 13
d_gene: -
j_gene: TRBJ2-4

CDR3aa: CASSFRAGDGYTF
CDR3nt: TGTGCCAGCAGCTTCAGGGCCGGCGATGGCTACACCTTC
abundance: -
v_gene: TRBV5-5
len: 13
d_gene: -
j_gene: TRBJ1-2

CDR3aa: CASSPASGVGELFF
CDR3nt: TGTGCCAGCAGCCCGGCTAGCGGGGTCGGGGAGCTGTTTTTT
abundance: -
v_gene: TRBV11-2
len: 14
d_gene: TRBD2
j_gene: TRBJ2-2

CDR3aa: CASSPLPGSTKNIQYF
CDR3nt: TGTGCCAGCTCACCCCTCCCCGGGAGTACAAAAAACATTCAGTACTTC
abundance: few
v_gene: TRBV18
len: 16
d_gene: -
j_gene: TRBJ2-4

CDR3aa: CASSPRQGDYEQYF
CDR3nt: TGTGCCAGCAGCCCTAGACAGGGGGACTACGAGCAGTACTTC
abundance: -
v_gene: TRBV11-2
len: 14
d_gene: TRBD1
j_gene: TRBJ2-7

CDR3aa: CASSQVSTGESNQPQHF
CDR3nt: TGCGCCAGCAGCCAAGTTTCCACAGGGGAATCCAATCAGCCCCAGCATTTT
abundance: -
v_gene: TRBV4-1
len: 17
d_gene: TRBD1
j_gene: TRBJ1-5

CDR3aa: CASSVGDSAYEQYF
CDR3nt: TGTGCCAGCAGTGTAGGGGACAGTGCTTACGAGCAGTACTTC
abundance: -
v_gene: TRBV2
len: 14
d_gene: TRBD1
j_gene: TRBJ2-7

CDR3aa: CASSQVLAGGRNEQFF
CDR3nt: TGCGCCAGCAGCCAAGTGCTAGCGGGGGGTAGGAATGAGCAGTTCTTC
abundance: -
v_gene: TRBV4-1
len: 16
d_gene: TRBD2
j_gene: TRBJ2-1

CDR3aa: CASSLGQRAFF
CDR3nt: TGTGCCAGCAGCTTGGGACAGCGAGCTTTCTTT
abundance: -
v_gene: TRBV5-6
len: 11
d_gene: -
j_gene: TRBJ1-1

CDR3aa: CSVARQGKSYNEQFF
CDR3nt: TGCAGCGTCGCTCGACAGGGGAAATCCTACAATGAGCAGTTCTTC
abundance: once
v_gene: TRBV29-1
len: 15
d_gene: TRBD1
j_gene: TRBJ2-1

CDR3aa: CASSLIRTGQSMPYNSPLHF
CDR3nt: TGTGCCAGCTCACTTATACGGACAGGGCAGAGTATGCCCTATAATTCACCCCTCCACTTT
abundance: few
v_gene: TRBV18
len: 20
d_gene: TRBD1
j_gene: TRBJ1-6

CDR3aa: CASSRPLEGSGSGANVLTF
CDR3nt: TGTGCCAGCAGCCGCCCCCTTGAGGGTTCGGGGTCTGGGGCCAACGTCCTGACTTTC
abundance: -
v_gene: TRBV7-9
len: 19
d_gene: -
j_gene: TRBJ2-6

CDR3aa: CASDNRPSTDTQYF
CDR3nt: TGCGCCAGCGATAACAGACCTAGCACAGATACGCAGTATTTT
abundance: -
v_gene: TRBV5-1
len: 14
d_gene: -
j_gene: TRBJ2-3

CDR3aa: CASRFQGANYGYTF
CDR3nt: TGTGCCTCCCGTTTCCAGGGGGCCAACTATGGCTACACCTTC
abundance: few
v_gene: TRBV30
len: 14
d_gene: TRBD1
j_gene: TRBJ1-2

CDR3aa: CASSYRAGAGELFF
CDR3nt: TGTGCCAGCAGTTACCGGGCAGGGGCCGGGGAGCTGTTTTTT
abundance: -
v_gene: TRBV6-6
len: 14
d_gene: -
j_gene: TRBJ2-2

CDR3aa: CASSSDEAPAYTF
CDR3nt: TGTGCCAGCAGCTCAGACGAGGCGCCCGCCTACACCTTC
abundance: -
v_gene: TRBV7-9
len: 13
d_gene: -
j_gene: TRBJ1-2

CDR3aa: CASSVGGQSNYGYTF
CDR3nt: TGTGCCAGCAGCGTGGGGGGACAGTCTAACTATGGCTACACCTTC
abundance: once
v_gene: TRBV5-6
len: 15
d_gene: TRBD1
j_gene: TRBJ1-2

CDR3aa: CASSLAGGFEQYF
CDR3nt: TGTGCCAGCAGCTTAGCGGGGGGTTTCGAGCAGTACTTC
abundance: -
v_gene: TRBV11-2
len: 13
d_gene: TRBD2
j_gene: TRBJ2-7

CDR3aa: CASSKGWRYEQYF
CDR3nt: TGTGCCAGCAGCAAAGGGTGGCGGTACGAGCAGTACTTC
abundance: -
v_gene: TRBV21-1
len: 13
d_gene: -
j_gene: TRBJ2-7

CDR3aa: CSAWGLAGVNEQFF
CDR3nt: TGCAGCGCTTGGGGGCTAGCGGGAGTTAATGAGCAGTTCTTC
abundance: -
v_gene: TRBV29-1
len: 14
d_gene: TRBD2
j_gene: TRBJ2-1

CDR3aa: CGGGDLNYGYTF
CDR3nt: TGCGGCGGAGGTGATCTCAACTATGGCTACACCTTC
abundance: -
v_gene: TRBV29-1
len: 12
d_gene: -
j_gene: TRBJ1-2

CDR3aa: CASSSRDSYEQYF
CDR3nt: TGTGCCAGCAGTTCCCGGGACAGTTACGAGCAGTACTTC
abundance: -
v_gene: TRBV28
len: 13
d_gene: TRBD1
j_gene: TRBJ2-7

CDR3aa: CSAGQGHGYTF
CDR3nt: TGCAGCGCAGGACAGGGACACGGCTACACCTTC
abundance: -
v_gene: TRBV29-1
len: 11
d_gene: TRBD1
j_gene: TRBJ1-2

CDR3aa: CASSTNRGLDGCTF
CDR3nt: TGTGCCAGTAGTACGAACAGGGGGCTGGATGGCTGCACCTTC
abundance: once
v_gene: TRBV19
len: 14
d_gene: TRBD1
j_gene: TRBJ1-2

CDR3aa: CASSFLPGQGRSGANVLTF
CDR3nt: TGTGCCAGCAGCTTTCTTCCGGGACAGGGACGATCTGGGGCCAACGTCCTGACTTTC
abundance: -
v_gene: TRBV7-9
len: 19
d_gene: TRBD1
j_gene: TRBJ2-6

CDR3aa: CASTRTGNTEAFF
CDR3nt: TGTGCCAGCACCCGGACAGGGAACACTGAAGCTTTCTTT
abundance: -
v_gene: TRBV2
len: 13
d_gene: TRBD1
j_gene: TRBJ1-1